Listed below are T cell receptor beta chains from one sample, sequenced in a study of control samples from healthy donors and cancer patients. Data came from immunoSEQ multiplex PCR; TCRdb stores just in-frame clones and leaves some out. The sample carries 130,000 or so clones, about 93% recorded once. The material sequenced was blood. The receptors come from a man aged 35 to 55 in good health. Each CDR3 is given without its conserved first and last residue.

TRBV30	AWDQGLNTEAF
TRBV3-1/TRBV3-2	ASSQGGWGEQF
TRBV19	ASSLPAGNQPQH
TRBV24-1	ATSDLGGGELF
TRBV27	ASSLSTGGPAAF
TRBV27	ASSLAGFGYT
TRBV27	ASSFNPRSDTEAF
TRBV20-1	SASTPGQGGETQY
TRBV3-1/TRBV3-2	ATARESGANVLT
TRBV6-6	ASSLYRDTYEQY
TRBV5-5	ASSSPRSYQETQY
TRBV6-1	ASSEGTVWGNQPQH
TRBV6-5	ASSKTGFYEQY
TRBV6-5	ASTRDRGIQPQH
TRBV7-8	ASSSLWGTDTQY
TRBV6-6	ASSYPLVNEQF
TRBV6-5	ASSYYGYT
TRBV7-2	ASSSFVVSETQY
TRBV2	ASTFPLTAGNTIY
TRBV6-5	ASRNGVRGYT
TRBV3-1/TRBV3-2	ASSWATGGPDTQY
TRBV6-5	ASSSISGGEGDTQY
TRBV12-3/TRBV12-4	ASSFVRDQPQH
TRBV29-1	SVEGRINTEAF
TRBV9	ASSVAQGAYNEQF
TRBV9	ASSVGVSGEHEQY
TRBV19	ATESGRGLF
TRBV5-1	ASSLDNSYNEQF
TRBV3-1/TRBV3-2	ASSPLRGNEKLF
TRBV4-1	ASSQKDKGNSPLH
TRBV6-1	ASSEKGTWGGEQY
TRBV29-1	SVETLGAREKLF
TRBV30	AWSWYGAGTGELF
TRBV5-4	ASSLRTGNNSPLH
TRBV5-6	ASSSNPYKADSGYT
TRBV13	ASSIQKNYGYT
TRBV18	ASSPPASSRRAF
TRBV19	ASSSGVRETQY
TRBV28	ASSLDDENTEAF
TRBV2	ASKTFRGNQPQH
TRBV7-6	ASSFLSDSSAGGPGEQY
TRBV7-8	ASSRTISGLSYEQY
TRBV6-5	ASRADSAPSYEQY
TRBV9	ASSITPGGDGAEQY
TRBV2	ASTQPGLGLLAF
TRBV4-1	ASSDRDRLRYGQY
TRBV5-1	ASSLGAGGTYNEQF
TRBV24-1	AIGESSAAGETQY
TRBV28	ASSSGLPFGNQPQH
TRBV11-2	ASSFTHEQY
TRBV19	ASSNQGDRIKQY
TRBV7-2	ASSSSSGGYEQY
TRBV12-5	ASGSGQGMSQPQH